The entry below describes one TCR beta chain. Its antigen is currently unknown. This sample is part of a study of cytomegalovirus exposure and HLA in healthy donors. The study, taken as a whole, reports: A missense DCLRE1C variant was associated with V- and J-gene trimming of TCR beta chains in a later analysis, and an independent cohort replicated the association. A later examination showed that TCR association rates differed by HLA locus, with DRB1 most and HLA-C fewest. The sole available immune exposure information was CMV serostatus. A reported reduction in N-insertions relative to the approximately 640-donor mean was seen in an Asian-associated ancestry cluster in a later analysis.

Use of 60 Vbeta and 13 Jbeta primers characterized the PCR. Some clones are missing from TCRdb's copy, which holds only in-frame ones; the method was immunoSEQ multiplex PCR. The listing records roughly 190,000 clones. The CDR3 has 14 residues. Germline V gene lookup returns CDR1 KGHSH and CDR2 LQKENI. J lost 5 bases, V lost 3 bases, and 4 bases had no gene match. The origin of this receptor is a woman aged 18-30 years in good health and CMV-seropositive. The rearrangement uses TRBV18 and TRBJ2-1; 7 nucleotides align to TRBD2. Material for sequencing was PBMCs. This chain's CDR3 is CASSPSGNDNEQFF. CDR3 nucleotides: TGTGCCAGCTCACCCAGCGGGAACGACAATGAGCAGTTCTTC.